This TCR beta chain emerged from a study of PD-1 and CTLA-4 blockade in melanoma. This clone was detected once. Here immunoSEQ multiplex PCR was the method, and the copy in TCRdb shows in-frame clones only, minus some. The sample carries over 25,000 clones, roughly 91% recorded once. The V gene's germline CDR1 is WSHSY and CDR2 SAAADI. V was pared by 7 bases and J by 3 bases, with 11 bases between. CDR3 size: 13 residues. The starting material was CD8+ T cells from peripheral blood, obtained before anti-PD-1 treatment. The chain recombines TRBV10-2 with TRBJ2-3; TRBD2 is a possible D gene (5 bases). This receptor was taken from a human donor with melanoma. The CDR3 sequence: CASKERGTDTQYF. The CDR3 coding sequence is TGCGCCAGCAAGGAGAGAGGGACAGATACGCAGTATTTT.